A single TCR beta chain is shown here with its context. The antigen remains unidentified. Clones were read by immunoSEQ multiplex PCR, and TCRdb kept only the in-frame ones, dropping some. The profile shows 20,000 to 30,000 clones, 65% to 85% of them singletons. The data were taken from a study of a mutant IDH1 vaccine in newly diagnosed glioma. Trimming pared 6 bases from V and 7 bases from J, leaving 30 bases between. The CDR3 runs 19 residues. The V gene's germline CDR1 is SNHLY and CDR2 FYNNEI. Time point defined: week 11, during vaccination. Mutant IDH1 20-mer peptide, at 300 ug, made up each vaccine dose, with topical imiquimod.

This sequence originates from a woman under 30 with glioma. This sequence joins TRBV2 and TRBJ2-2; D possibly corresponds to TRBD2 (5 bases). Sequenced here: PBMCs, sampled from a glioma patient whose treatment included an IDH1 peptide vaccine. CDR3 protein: CASRPPPGLAVSGFGELFF. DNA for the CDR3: TGTGCCAGCAGACCCCCGCCCGGGCTGGCGGTGAGCGGTTTCGGGGAGCTGTTTTTT. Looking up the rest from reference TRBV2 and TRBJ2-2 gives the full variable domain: EPEVTQTPSHQVTQMGQEVILRCVPISNHLYFYWYRQILGQKVEFLVSFYNNEISEKSEIFDDQFSVERPDGSNFTLKIRSTKLEDSAMYFCASRPPPGLAVSGFGELFFGEGSRLTVL.